What follows are 9 T cell receptor beta chains derived from one specimen sequenced in a study of T cells in Graves' hyperthyroidism and ophthalmopathy. The investigators amplified TCR beta CDR3 regions from RNA transcripts. TCR CDR3 regions were first amplified by RT-PCR with HTBI primers. TCRdb reprocessed the multiplex PCR reads with MiXCR, giving one entry per CDR3 protein. The sample lists about 290,000 distinct CDR3 sequences, about 15% occurring once. The sequencing sample was made of blood. The receptor set was obtained from a woman aged 60-75 years with Graves' ophthalmopathy.

This clonotype was found many times. The chain carries TRBV6-1 and TRBJ1-2, with a possible D match to TRBD1 (6 bases). The germline V gene encodes CDR1 MNHNS and CDR2 SASEGT. With 5 bases removed from V and 4 bases from J, the gap between germline ends came to 11 bases. The CDR3 runs 13 residues. CDR3 coding DNA: TGTGCCAGCAGTCGGGACATTACCTATGGCTACACCTTC. Encoded protein: CASSRDITYGYTF.

The chain has TRBV20-1 and TRBJ2-7, with 8 bases that match TRBD1. Germline values: CDR1 DFQATT, CDR2 SNEGSKA (reference sequence). The CDR3 consists of 13 residues. J was trimmed by 5 bases and V by 7 bases; bases with no gene match: 10. The CDR3 DNA follows: TGCAGTGTCCTGGACAGGGAAGTCCACGAGCAGTACTTC. Its protein is CSVLDREVHEQYF.

This clonotype has at least ten counts. The chain joins TRBV4-1 to TRBJ2-7; 8 nucleotides agree with TRBD2. This CDR3 region has 16 residues. The germline gives CDR1 MGHRA, CDR2 YSYEKL. The V gene end was trimmed by 4 bases and the J gene end by 0 bases; junction bases not matched to a gene: 8. The CDR3 here is CASSPRGERASYEQYF. CDR3 coding DNA: TGCGCCAGCAGCCCGCGGGGGGAGAGGGCCTCCTACGAGCAGTACTTC.

About this clonotype: This may be a read error: a much more frequent sequence differs by one nucleotide. The chain combines TRBV18 with TRBJ1-2; D gene unclear. This CDR3 is built from 12 residues. CDR1 is KGHSH and CDR2 is LQKENI in the germline V gene. The CDR3 region is CSSSPRESGYTF. The CDR3 DNA follows: TGTTCCAGCTCACCAAGGGAGTCGGGCTACACCTTC.

This clonotype was detected a few times. The rearrangement joins TRBV7-2 to TRBJ1-6; D may be TRBD1 (6 bases). V was shortened by 7 bases and J by 0 bases, with 22 bases between the two germline ends. In germline, CDR1 is SGHTA, CDR2 FQGNSA. The CDR3 covers 19 residues. The CDR3 DNA reads TGTGCCAGCAACGCCGGATGGGGGGCGACCAGCTCCTATAATTCACCCCTCCACTTT. Encoded protein: CASNAGWGATSSYNSPLHF.

This clonotype was recorded many times. V gene TRBV7-2 combines with J gene TRBJ2-7; 7 positions match TRBD2. V lost 4 bases to trimming and J lost 3 bases; unmatched junction nucleotides: 9. The CDR3 consists of 15 residues. Germline V gives CDR1 SGHTA, CDR2 FQGNSA. The CDR3 nucleotides are TGTGCCAGCAGCTCGTCCAGCGGGGCCAACTACGAGCAGTACTTC. Translating it yields CASSSSSGANYEQYF.

This clonotype was counted many times. V gene TRBV19 combines with J gene TRBJ2-2; D might be TRBD1 or TRBD2, each matching 5 bases. Trimming pared 6 bases from V and 0 bases from J, leaving 14 bases between. This CDR3 has 16 residues. Germline loops: CDR1 LNHDA, CDR2 SQIVND (reference sequence). CDR3 DNA sequence: TGTGCCAGTAGGGCCCTGGGACGGACGAACACCGGGGAGCTGTTTTTT. Amino acid sequence: CASRALGRTNTGELFF.

Ten or more counts support this clonotype. The rearrangement joins TRBV5-1 to TRBJ2-5; the match to TRBD1 covers 8 bases. CDR1 is SGHRS and CDR2 is YFSETQ in the germline V gene. The length of the CDR3 is 13 residues. The trim removed 4 bases at V and 4 bases at J, leaving 3 bases unmatched. The CDR3 DNA follows: TGCGCCAGCAGCCACGGACAGGGAGAGACCCAGTACTTC. It codes for CASSHGQGETQYF.

This clonotype has ten or more counts. The chain links TRBV29-1 to TRBJ1-2, with D maybe TRBD1 (6 bases). CDR3 size: 13 residues. V dropped 3 bases and J dropped 4 bases, with 12 bases sitting between them. Germline V gene data show CDR1 as SQVTM and CDR2 as ANQGSEA. The CDR3: CSVEGGTVYGYTF. CDR3 bases: TGCAGCGTTGAGGGGGGCACAGTCTATGGCTACACCTTC.